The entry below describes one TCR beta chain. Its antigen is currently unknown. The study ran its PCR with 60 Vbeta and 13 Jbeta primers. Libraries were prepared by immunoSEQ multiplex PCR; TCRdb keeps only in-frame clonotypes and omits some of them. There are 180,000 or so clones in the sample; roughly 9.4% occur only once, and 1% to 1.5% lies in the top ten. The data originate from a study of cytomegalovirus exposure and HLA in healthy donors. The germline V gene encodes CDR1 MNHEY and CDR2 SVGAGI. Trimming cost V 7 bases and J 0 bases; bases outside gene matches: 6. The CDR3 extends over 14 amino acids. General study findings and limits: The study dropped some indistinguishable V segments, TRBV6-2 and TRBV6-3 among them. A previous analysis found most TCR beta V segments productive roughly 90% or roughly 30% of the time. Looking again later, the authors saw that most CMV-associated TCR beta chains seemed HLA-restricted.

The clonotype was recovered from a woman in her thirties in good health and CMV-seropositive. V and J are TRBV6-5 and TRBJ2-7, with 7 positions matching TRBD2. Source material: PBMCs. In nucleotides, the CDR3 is TGTGCCAGCACCCGGGACTATAGCTCCTACGAGCAGTACTTC. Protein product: CASTRDYSSYEQYF.